The entry that follows covers one T cell receptor (beta chain) sequence. Distinct nucleotide sequences in the sample also encode this CDR3. The data were obtained in a study of blood T cell repertoires in COVID-19. Overall study: From T cells, B-cell-depleted T cells, or PBMCs came the material, which was cDNA or gDNA.

This CDR3 has 13 amino acids. The V gene lost 1 base and the J gene lost 4 bases, with 7 bases spanning the gap. Participants, about 18 to 95 years old, spanned approximately 25 US areas. Cohort placement rested on clinical history that participants reported themselves. Assay used: immunoSEQ multiplex PCR; TCRdb lists only in-frame clones, some missing. The sample lists 200,000 or so clones; roughly 90% were seen once. This sequence joins TRBV12-3 or TRBV12-4 and TRBJ1-1, with unresolved D. The sample comprised PBMCs or T cells enriched from blood (not recorded which). The TCR comes from a middle-aged woman with acute COVID-19. Written as DNA, the CDR3 is TGTGCCAGCAGTTTAGGCACGGGCACTGAAGCTTTCTTT. Residues: CASSLGTGTEAFF.